The rows below give T cell receptor beta chains drawn from one sample of a study of human T cells and chemical hapten exposure. Using its own MiXCR run on the RACE reads, TCRdb lists one record per CDR3 protein. The sample includes some 180,000 distinct CDR3 sequences, about a fifth of them seen just once. Sequenced here: whole blood, sampled in connection with sensitization to the hapten diphenylcyclopropenone (DPC). The receptors shown here come from a woman aged 45-60 years with alopecia areata. Some clones in this sample may be carry-over from other donors' samples. CDR3s include the opening cysteine and the closing phenylalanine or tryptophan. A D gene is named only where the DNA matches it firmly. Clone size is stated in some rows and not others, as once, few, many or a class when expanded.

D gene	V gene	J gene	clone size	CDR3 DNA	CDR3 protein
.	TRBV9	TRBJ2-1	.	TGTGCCAGCAGCGCCCAGCCCATGGGGTCTGAGCAGTTCTTC	CASSAQPMGSEQFF
.	TRBV3-1	TRBJ2-5	few	TGTGCCAGCAGCCAAGATATGAGCGGACAAGAGACCCAGTACTTC	CASSQDMSGQETQYF
.	TRBV12-5	TRBJ1-1	.	TGTGCTAGTGGCCCCCCTCTCCCCGCTTTGGGCACTGAAGCTTTCTTT	CASGPPLPALGTEAFF
TRBD2	TRBV10-1	TRBJ2-2	few	TGCGCCAGCAGTGAGTCTATTCCGCGGGGACTAGCGGGAGACCCCGGGGAGCTGTTTTTT	CASSESIPRGLAGDPGELFF
TRBD1	TRBV27	TRBJ1-1	.	TGTGCCAGCAGTTTCTTGGGACAGGACAACACTGAAGCTTTCTTT	CASSFLGQDNTEAFF
TRBD1	TRBV10-3	TRBJ2-7	few	TGTGCCACCAGGAGGACAGGGGGGGACGAGCAGTACTTC	CATRRTGGDEQYF
.	TRBV20-1	TRBJ2-5	.	TGCAGTGCTAGGGGGGAGGAGACCCAGTACTTC	CSARGEETQYF
TRBD1	TRBV5-1	TRBJ2-3	few	TGCGCCAGCAGCTCCGGGACAGGGTTTGCAGATACGCAGTATTTT	CASSSGTGFADTQYF
.	TRBV6-5	TRBJ1-6	.	TGTGCCAGCAGTATATTTAGTCGGACTAATTCACCCCTCCACTTT	CASSIFSRTNSPLHF
TRBD1	TRBV7-3	TRBJ1-1	.	TGTGCCAGCAGCACCCACCCCCGGACAGGGGAAGCTTTCTTT	CASSTHPRTGEAFF
.	TRBV20-1	TRBJ2-1	many	TGCAGTGCTAGAGATCTGGGTAGCGGTCTCTACAATGAGCAGTTCTTC	CSARDLGSGLYNEQFF
TRBD1	TRBV5-5	TRBJ2-5	.	TGTGCCAGCAGCTTGTCCCCAGGGGGCCAAGAGACCCAGTACTTC	CASSLSPGGQETQYF
.	TRBV20-1	TRBJ2-3	.	TGCAGTGCTACGTTGGGGGGTATCACAGATACGCAGTATTTT	CSATLGGITDTQYF
.	TRBV15	TRBJ2-3	few	TGTGCCACCAGCGCAGGGGGCACAGATACGCAGTATTTT	CATSAGGTDTQYF
.	TRBV6-2/TRBV6-3	TRBJ2-1	few	TGTGCCAGCAGTTACCCGAGGTTTGACAATGAGCAGTTCTTC	CASSYPRFDNEQFF
.	TRBV5-1	TRBJ2-7	.	TGCGCCAGCAGCCCCCGGGGGGCGGACTACGAGCAGTACTTC	CASSPRGADYEQYF
.	TRBV27	TRBJ2-7	.	TGTGCCAGCAGATCGGTTGGCGGTAGCTCCTACGAGCAGTACTTC	CASRSVGGSSYEQYF
.	TRBV11-2	TRBJ1-1	few	TGTGCCAGCAGCTTATTAGGGGCAGTGAACACTGAAGCTTTCTTT	CASSLLGAVNTEAFF
.	TRBV7-6	TRBJ2-2	.	TGTGCCAGCAGCCCCGGGCGGTTTAGGGCCGGGGAGCTGTTTTTT	CASSPGRFRAGELFF
TRBD1	TRBV9	TRBJ1-1	.	TGTGCCAGCAGCTTCTTCGACAGGGGGGGCATGAACACTGAAGCTTTCTTT	CASSFFDRGGMNTEAFF
.	TRBV29-1	TRBJ1-1	.	TGCAGCGTTGTTCGGGGAACTGAAGCTTTCTTT	CSVVRGTEAFF
.	TRBV19	TRBJ1-2	few	TGTGCCAGTAGTAACCCGCCGACGGTCTATGGCTACACCTTC	CASSNPPTVYGYTF
.	TRBV24-1	TRBJ2-7	few	TGTGCCACCAGAAGAGGAGGGAACGAGCAGTACTTC	CATRRGGNEQYF
.	TRBV6-4	TRBJ2-2	.	TGTGCCAGCAGTGTCGAAAGGGGTTCCGGGGAGCTGTTTTTT	CASSVERGSGELFF
TRBD2	TRBV5-1	TRBJ2-3	.	TGCGCCAGCAGCTCCGCTAGCGGGAGCACAGATACGCAGTATTTT	CASSSASGSTDTQYF
TRBD2	TRBV11-3	TRBJ2-4	few	TGTGCCAGCAGCTTAGGGGGGGGAGAAAACATTCAGTACTTC	CASSLGGGENIQYF
.	TRBV29-1	TRBJ2-7	few	TGCAGCGTTGACTCACCGGGTCCCGGGGGCTACGAGCAGTACTTC	CSVDSPGPGGYEQYF
TRBD1	TRBV24-1	TRBJ1-5	few	TGTGCCACCAGTTCGGTAGTCGGGACAGGCCGTTTATCCGGCAATCAGCCCCAGCATTTT	CATSSVVGTGRLSGNQPQHF
TRBD2	TRBV6-1	TRBJ2-2	.	TGTGCCACCAGGGAGGTAGCGGGAGCCGCCGGGGAGCTGTTTTTT	CATREVAGAAGELFF
.	TRBV3-1	TRBJ1-1	.	TGTGCCAGCAGCCAACCGAACACTGAAGCTTTCTTT	CASSQPNTEAFF
TRBD1	TRBV6-5	TRBJ1-1	.	TGTGCCAGCAGGCCGACAGGGGAGGGAGGTGAAGCTTTCTTT	CASRPTGEGGEAFF
TRBD1	TRBV19	TRBJ2-7	few	TGTGCCAGTAGTATAGCCGGGACAGGGGACTACGAGCAGTACTTC	CASSIAGTGDYEQYF
TRBD1	TRBV3-1	TRBJ2-7	.	TGTGCCAGCAGCCAAGTACCCGGGACAGGGAATTCCGAGCAGTACTTC	CASSQVPGTGNSEQYF
TRBD2	TRBV18	TRBJ2-7	many	TGTGCCAGCTCACCGCGGGAGAGGTCCTACGAGCAGTACTTC	CASSPRERSYEQYF
TRBD1	TRBV5-1	TRBJ1-1	.	TGCGCCAGCAGCTCAGGGACAGGGGAATTCTCAGCTTTCTTT	CASSSGTGEFSAFF
.	TRBV12-3/TRBV12-4	TRBJ1-1	few	TGTGCCAGCAGTTTAGCGGTCGGTCAAGCTTTCTTT	CASSLAVGQAFF
TRBD2	TRBV10-2	TRBJ2-1	few	TGCGCCAGCAGTGACCCGGGACTAGCGGAGAGGTTTAGGAATGAGCAGTTCTTC	CASSDPGLAERFRNEQFF
.	TRBV5-1	TRBJ2-7	few	TGCGCCAGCAGAGATCTACGAGAGCAGTACTTC	CASRDLREQYF
.	TRBV20-1	TRBJ1-1	.	TGCAGTGCTAGAGATGGGGGGAAGGTAACCACTGAAGCTTTCTTT	CSARDGGKVTTEAFF
.	TRBV7-2	TRBJ2-7	many	TGTGCCAGCAGCTTAGGGGGACTTAGCACGGCTCGGGAGCAGTACTTC	CASSLGGLSTAREQYF
.	TRBV6-6	TRBJ1-5	.	TGTGCCAGCAGTTACTTGAGAGGGGGGGATCAGCCCCAGCATTTT	CASSYLRGGDQPQHF
TRBD2	TRBV29-1	TRBJ2-1	.	TGCAGCGTTCTTAGCGGGAATGAGCAGTTCTTC	CSVLSGNEQFF
.	TRBV27	TRBJ1-5	.	TGTGCCAGCAAGGGACCAGTTAGCAATCAGCCCCAGCATTTT	CASKGPVSNQPQHF
.	TRBV12-3/TRBV12-4	TRBJ1-1	many	TGTGCCAGCAGTTTAACCACGAACACTGAAGCTTTCTTT	CASSLTTNTEAFF
.	TRBV6-6	TRBJ1-1	few	TGTGCCAGCAGGCTATGGGGGACTGAAGCTTTCTTT	CASRLWGTEAFF